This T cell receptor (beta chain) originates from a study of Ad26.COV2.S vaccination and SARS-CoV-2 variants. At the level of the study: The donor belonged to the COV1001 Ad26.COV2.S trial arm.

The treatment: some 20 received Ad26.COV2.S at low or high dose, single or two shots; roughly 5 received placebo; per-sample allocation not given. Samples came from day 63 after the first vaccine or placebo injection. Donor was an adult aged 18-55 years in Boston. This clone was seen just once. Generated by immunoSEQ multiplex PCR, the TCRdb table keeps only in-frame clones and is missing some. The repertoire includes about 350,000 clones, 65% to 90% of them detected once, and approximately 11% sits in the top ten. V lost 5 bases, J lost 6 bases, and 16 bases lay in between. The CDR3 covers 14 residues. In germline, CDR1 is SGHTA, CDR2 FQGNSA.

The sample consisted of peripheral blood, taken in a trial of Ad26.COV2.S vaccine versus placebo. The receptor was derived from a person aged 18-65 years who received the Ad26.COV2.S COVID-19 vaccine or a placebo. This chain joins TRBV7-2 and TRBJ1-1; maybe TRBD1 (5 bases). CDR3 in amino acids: CASSPTGTAAEAFF. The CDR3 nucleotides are TGTGCCAGCAGCCCTACCGGGACGGCGGCTGAAGCTTTCTTT. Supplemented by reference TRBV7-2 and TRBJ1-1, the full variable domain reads GAGVSQSPSNKVTEKGKDVELRCDPISGHTALYWYRQSLGQGLEFLIYFQGNSAPDKSGLPSDRFSAERTGGSVSTLTIQRTQQEDSAVYLCASSPTGTAAEAFFGQGTRLTVV.